Sequencing of this T cell receptor beta chain was carried out in a study of cytomegalovirus exposure and HLA in healthy donors. Regarding the study as a whole: A later analysis revealed that TCR association rates differed between HLA loci, peaking at DRB1 and bottoming out at HLA-C. Segments of the TCR beta V type were, in most cases, productive about 90% or about 30% of the time in an earlier analysis. Analyses of presence/absence relied on an assumption of roughly uniform sequencing depth across donors. Most observed TCR sequences were rare, whereas some public TCRs were detected in many donors.

This PCR relied on a set of 60 Vbeta primers and 13 Jbeta primers. Clones were sequenced by immunoSEQ multiplex PCR, and TCRdb holds only the in-frame ones, with some missing. The sample holds roughly 150,000 clones, roughly 10% seen once. CDR1 and CDR2 from the germline V gene are MNHNY and SVGAGI (reference sequence). This CDR3 comprises 15 residues. J lost 5 bases, V lost 6 bases, and 6 bases had no gene match. This clone was detected a few times. Its antigen is unknown. The sequenced material came from PBMCs. This sequence originates from a male donor in good health and CMV-seronegative. This chain links TRBV6-6 with TRBJ2-3, with 12 bases that match TRBD2. CDR3 nucleotide sequence: TGTGCCAGCAGATACGAGGGACTAGCGGGAGATACGCAGTATTTT. This sequence encodes CASRYEGLAGDTQYF.